A selection of T cell receptor beta chains follows, all from one sample in a study of T cells in Graves' hyperthyroidism and ophthalmopathy. Using its own MiXCR run on the multiplex PCR reads, TCRdb lists one record per CDR3 protein. The sample has 210,000 or so distinct CDR3 sequences, 15% to 20% seen once. Sequencing was performed on blood. These TCRs come from a man aged 50 or older with Graves' hyperthyroidism. CDR3s include the opening cysteine and the closing phenylalanine or tryptophan. Fields, in order: CDR3 length, V gene, D gene, J gene, clone size, CDR3 protein, CDR3 DNA. D genes are given only for firm matches. For some rows the clone size is stated as once, few or many, or as a class when expanded; others skip it.

len: 14; v_gene: TRBV24-1; d_gene: .; j_gene: TRBJ1-2; abundance: .; CDR3aa: CATSDPGQPYGYTF; CDR3nt: TGTGCCACCAGTGACCCCGGACAGCCCTATGGCTACACCTTC
len: 15; v_gene: TRBV7-2; d_gene: TRBD2; j_gene: TRBJ2-1; abundance: many; CDR3aa: CASSLNSGRSNEQFF; CDR3nt: TGTGCCAGCAGCTTAAATAGCGGGAGGAGTAATGAGCAGTTCTTC
len: 16; v_gene: TRBV6-1; d_gene: TRBD1; j_gene: TRBJ2-3; abundance: many; CDR3aa: CASLEPGQSITDTQYF; CDR3nt: TGTGCCAGCCTGGAACCGGGACAGAGCATCACAGATACGCAGTATTTT
len: 12; v_gene: TRBV29-1; d_gene: .; j_gene: TRBJ2-7; abundance: .; CDR3aa: CSVGGQSYEQYF; CDR3nt: TGCAGCGTTGGTGGACAGTCCTACGAGCAGTACTTC
len: 15; v_gene: TRBV7-9; d_gene: TRBD2; j_gene: TRBJ2-7; abundance: many; CDR3aa: CASSWDYQNSYEQYF; CDR3nt: TGTGCCAGCAGCTGGGACTACCAGAACTCCTACGAGCAGTACTTC
len: 19; v_gene: TRBV7-9; d_gene: .; j_gene: TRBJ2-1; abundance: many; CDR3aa: CASSPTFLREVLSYNEQFF; CDR3nt: TGTGCCAGCAGCCCCACGTTTTTGAGGGAGGTCCTCTCCTACAATGAGCAGTTCTTC
len: 14; v_gene: TRBV6-2/TRBV6-3; d_gene: .; j_gene: TRBJ2-5; abundance: few; CDR3aa: CASSSKYLGETQYF; CDR3nt: TGTGCCAGCAGTTCTAAGTATTTGGGAGAGACCCAGTACTTC
len: 12; v_gene: TRBV6-1; d_gene: .; j_gene: TRBJ1-2; abundance: .; CDR3aa: CASSPRAYGYTF; CDR3nt: TGTGCCAGCAGCCCCAGGGCCTATGGCTACACCTTC
len: 14; v_gene: TRBV28; d_gene: .; j_gene: TRBJ2-5; abundance: .; CDR3aa: CASSTLGVQETQYF; CDR3nt: TGTGCCAGCAGTACCCTGGGGGTACAAGAGACCCAGTACTTC
len: 16; v_gene: TRBV28; d_gene: TRBD2; j_gene: TRBJ2-7; abundance: many; CDR3aa: CASSLTSGIGSYEQYF; CDR3nt: TGTGCCAGCAGCCTCACCAGCGGGATCGGCTCCTACGAGCAGTACTTC
len: 14; v_gene: TRBV9; d_gene: .; j_gene: TRBJ1-1; abundance: .; CDR3aa: CASTRGVVGTEAFF; CDR3nt: TGTGCCAGCACCCGGGGGGTTGTCGGCACTGAAGCTTTCTTT
len: 12; v_gene: TRBV27; d_gene: .; j_gene: TRBJ2-7; abundance: .; CDR3aa: CASSPDYYEQYF; CDR3nt: TGTGCCAGCAGTCCGGACTACTACGAGCAGTACTTC
len: 13; v_gene: TRBV10-1; d_gene: .; j_gene: TRBJ2-1; abundance: many; CDR3aa: CASSLDWGNEQFF; CDR3nt: TGCGCCAGCTCCCTGGACTGGGGGAATGAGCAGTTCTTC
len: 15; v_gene: TRBV18; d_gene: TRBD1; j_gene: TRBJ1-1; abundance: few; CDR3aa: CASSRTGGTNTEAFF; CDR3nt: TGTGCCAGCTCACGAACAGGGGGGACGAACACTGAAGCTTTCTTT